These 27 T cell receptor beta chains were all obtained from the same sample, sequenced in a study of beta chain features in type 1 diabetes. Study-wide results and limits: Type 1 diabetes patients had TCRB CDR3s that were shorter (moderately but significantly so) in all four CD4+ subsets.

Since all of the isolated RNA was reverse transcribed, expressed TCRB transcripts were what got sequenced. This table comes from immunoSEQ multiplex PCR, and its TCRdb copy is limited to in-frame clones, with some not included. The repertoire holds approximately 170,000 clones, with approximately 8.1% as singletons. These TCRs are of unknown antigen specificity. Specimen: central memory CD4+ T cells from blood. The receptors originated from a man between 18 and 35 years old with type 1 diabetes.

The CDR3 nucleotides read TGTGCCAGCAGCTTAGAATTCGAGGCTTATGGCTACACCTTC. Protein: CASSLEFEAYGYTF. The rearrangement uses TRBV7-9 and TRBJ1-2; D is undetermined. The V gene lost 1 base and the J gene lost 5 bases, with 11 bases spanning the gap. The germline V gene encodes CDR1 SEHNR and CDR2 FQNEAQ (reference sequence). This CDR3 comprises 14 residues.

CDR3 bases: TGTGCCTGGCAGGATAACTATGGCTACACCTTC. Amino acid sequence: CAWQDNYGYTF. V gene TRBV30 combines with J gene TRBJ1-2, with D unresolved. Germline V CDR1 and CDR2: GTSNPN, SVGIG (reference sequence). The V end lost 5 bases, the J end lost 1 base, and 5 bases lay between the germline ends. This CDR3 is built from 11 residues.

This clone was seen a few times. The genes are TRBV18 and TRBJ2-7; D perhaps matches TRBD1 (6 bases). The germline V gene has CDR1 KGHSH and CDR2 LQKENI. The CDR3 runs to 15 residues. V was clipped by 3 bases and J by 0 bases, with 12 bases between them. CDR3 region: CASSPGVGGSYEQYF. CDR3 bases: TGTGCCAGCTCACCGGGGGTAGGGGGCTCCTACGAGCAGTACTTC.

The table lists this clone with many counts. The J gene is TRBJ2-5, the V gene TRBV28; a possible D gene is TRBD2 (5 bases). V lost 7 bases and J lost 5, with 17 bases in between. The CDR3 has 14 amino acids. In germline, CDR1 is MDHEN, CDR2 SYDVKM. The CDR3 protein is CASKTSGPGETQYF. In DNA form, the CDR3 reads TGTGCCAGCAAAACTAGTGGGCCTGGGGAGACCCAGTACTTC. The whole variable domain, remainder taken from reference TRBV28 and TRBJ2-5, is DVKVTQSSRYLVKRTGEKVFLECVQDMDHENMFWYRQDPGLGLRLIYFSYDVKMKEKGDIPEGYSVSREKKERFSLILESASTNQTSMYLCASKTSGPGETQYFGPGTRLLVL.

V is TRBV14 and J is TRBJ1-4, with D hard to call. The length of the CDR3 is 13 residues. The germline gives CDR1 SGHDN, CDR2 FVKESK. The V and J ends lost 3 bases and 8 bases respectively, with 10 bases between them. CDR3 amino acids: CASSQPNEEKLFF. The CDR3 DNA reads TGTGCCAGCAGCCAGCCGAACGAGGAAAAACTGTTTTTT.

The chain joins TRBV5-1 to TRBJ2-1, with D maybe TRBD1 (5 bases). V was clipped by 0 bases and J by 7 bases, with 11 bases between them. This CDR3 region has 14 residues. Germline V gene sequence: CDR1 SGHRS, CDR2 YFSETQ. CDR3 DNA sequence: TGCGCCAGCAGCTTGGGGGGCTCAGAGAATGAGCAGTTCTTC. This codes for CASSLGGSENEQFF.

This clone was picked up a small number of times. The chain has TRBV9 and TRBJ1-2; D unclear. Germline lookup yields CDR1 SGDLS and CDR2 YYNGEE. V was cut by 5 bases and J by 8 bases, with 16 bases left in between. The CDR3 covers 13 residues. The CDR3 DNA sequence: TGTGCCAGCAGTGCTACAGACGCACAAGGCTACACCTTC. This gives the protein CASSATDAQGYTF.

This clone was observed a few times. The V gene is TRBV29-1, the J gene TRBJ1-2, with 9 bases aligning to TRBD1. V dropped 6 bases and J dropped 6; count of bases not matched to a gene: 8. CDR1 is SQVTM, CDR2 ANQGSEA, per germline. This CDR3 is 13 amino acids long. The DNA of the CDR3 is TGCAGCGTGCTTTACCGGGACAGGGATGGCTACACCTTC. Its protein is CSVLYRDRDGYTF. The complete variable domain, with remaining parts taken from reference TRBV29-1 and TRBJ1-2, reads SAVISQKPSRDICQRGTSLTIQCQVDSQVTMMFWYRQQPGQSLTLIATANQGSEATYESGFVIDKFPISRPNLTFSTLTVSNMSPEDSSIYLCSVLYRDRDGYTFGSGTRLTVV.

There are a few counts of this clone. This chain's CDR3 is CASSVGAGGGVQDIQYF. The DNA for the CDR3 is TGTGCCAGCAGCGTAGGGGCAGGGGGCGGTGTACAGGACATTCAGTACTTC. The chain is built from TRBV9 and TRBJ2-4, with 8 bases matching TRBD1. The germline V gene encodes CDR1 SGDLS and CDR2 YYNGEE. The trim removed 0 bases at V and 8 bases at J, leaving 13 bases unmatched. The CDR3 consists of 17 residues.

This clone was observed a few times. This specimen includes other DNA sequences encoding the same CDR3. The CDR3 sequence: CASSPGLAGGETQYF. The CDR3 DNA reads TGCGCCAGCAGCCCGGGACTAGCGGGAGGCGAGACCCAGTACTTC. V and J are TRBV5-1 and TRBJ2-5, with TRBD2 identical over 15 bases. The junction had 3 bases not matched to a gene; V was cut back by 4 bases and J by 5 bases. This CDR3 has 15 amino acids. Germline V CDR1 and CDR2: SGHRS, YFSETQ.

This chain links TRBV28 with TRBJ2-1, with TRBD1 identical over 7 bases. Germline lookup yields CDR1 MDHEN and CDR2 SYDVKM. The ends lost 5 bases at V and 0 bases at J; junction bases unmatched: 19. The CDR3 runs to 20 residues. The CDR3 nucleotides are TGTGCCAGCAGTAAAAGTGGTATTGGTAGAGGGGGCAGCTCCTACAATGAGCAGTTCTTC. Translated, it gives CASSKSGIGRGGSSYNEQFF.

The table lists this clone with a few counts. J is TRBJ2-7 and V is TRBV7-2, with 8 nucleotides matching TRBD1. The CDR3 consists of 14 residues. The V gene end was trimmed by 8 bases and the J gene end by 1 base; junction bases not matched to a gene: 7. Germline CDR1 is SGHTA and CDR2 is FQGNSA. The CDR3 protein is CASATGGPSYEQYF. CDR3 sequence (DNA): TGTGCCAGCGCAACAGGGGGACCGTCCTACGAGCAGTACTTC. The whole variable domain, remainder taken from reference TRBV7-2 and TRBJ2-7, is GAGVSQSPSNKVTEKGKDVELRCDPISGHTALYWYRQSLGQGLEFLIYFQGNSAPDKSGLPSDRFSAERTGGSVSTLTIQRTQQEDSAVYLCASATGGPSYEQYFGPGTRLTVT.

This clone was detected a few times. This CDR3 reads CASLGVHQPQHF. CDR3 nucleotides: TGTGCCTCCCTAGGGGTCCATCAGCCCCAGCATTTT. V gene TRBV28 combines with J gene TRBJ1-5; tentatively, D is TRBD1 (5 bases). This CDR3 has 12 residues. Germline V gene sequence: CDR1 MDHEN, CDR2 SYDVKM. Trimming removed 11 bases at V and 5 bases at J, with 13 bases between. Combining the CDR3 with reference TRBV28 and TRBJ1-5 gives the whole variable domain DVKVTQSSRYLVKRTGEKVFLECVQDMDHENMFWYRQDPGLGLRLIYFSYDVKMKEKGDIPEGYSVSREKKERFSLILESASTNQTSMYLCASLGVHQPQHFGDGTRLSIL.

The V call is TRBV11-2, the J call TRBJ1-2, with a tentative D call TRBD1 (6 bases). The CDR3 is 14 residues long. V lost 5 bases and J lost 7, with 17 bases in between. Germline CDR1 and CDR2: SGHAT and FQNNGV. CDR3 sequence: CASSIDRNSAGYTF. DNA for the CDR3: TGTGCCAGCAGCATCGACAGGAATTCGGCTGGCTACACCTTC.

The chain recombines TRBV30 with TRBJ2-2, with D maybe TRBD2 (5 bases). The CDR3 has 12 residues. V lost 2 bases, J lost 7 bases, and 8 bases lay in between. The V gene's germline CDR1 is GTSNPN and CDR2 SVGIG (reference sequence). The CDR3 coding sequence is TGTGCCTGGAGTAGAGAGGGCGGGGAGCTGTTTTTT. Its protein product is CAWSREGGELFF. Together with reference TRBV30 and TRBJ2-2, the CDR3 gives the full variable domain: SQTIHQWPATLVQPVGSPLSLECTVEGTSNPNLYWYRQAAGRGLQLLFYSVGIGQISSEVPQNLSASRPQDRQFILSSKKLLLSDSGFYLCAWSREGGELFFGEGSRLTVL.

In its sample, this clone was seen a few times. The chain has TRBV7-2 and TRBJ2-7; D possibly corresponds to TRBD2 (6 bases). Germline V gene lookup returns CDR1 SGHTA and CDR2 FQGNSA. This CDR3 region has 13 residues. The germline V and J ends were trimmed by 1 base and 4 bases, with 8 bases remaining between them. The CDR3 nucleotides read TGTGCCAGCAGCTTAGTGGAGGGGTACGAGCAGTACTTC. Its protein is CASSLVEGYEQYF.

This clone was detected only a few times. This chain uses TRBV7-2 with TRBJ2-3, with D maybe TRBD2 (5 bases). V was cut by 2 bases and J by 11 bases, with 11 bases left in between. The CDR3 length is 12 residues. Germline V gene data show CDR1 as SGHTA and CDR2 as FQGNSA. The chain's CDR3 is CASSLIAREQYF. The DNA for the CDR3 is TGTGCCAGCAGCTTAATCGCCCGGGAGCAGTATTTT.

The CDR3 is CASNRDSYGYTF. Written as DNA, the CDR3 is TGTGCCAGTAACCGGGACAGCTATGGCTACACCTTC. V and J are TRBV2 and TRBJ1-2; 7 bases fit TRBD1. The trim removed 9 bases at V and 4 bases at J, leaving 5 bases unmatched. This CDR3 contains 12 residues. The germline CDR1 and CDR2 sequences are SNHLY and FYNNEI.

The gene calls are TRBV5-1 and TRBJ2-7; 7 nucleotides match TRBD1. The V segment lost 2 bases and the J segment 4 bases; nucleotides outside the gene matches: 6. Germline V CDR1 and CDR2: SGHRS, YFSETQ. The length of the CDR3 is 14 residues. The CDR3 coding sequence is TGCGCCAGCAGCTTTGGCCAGGGGGAGTACGAGCAGTACTTC. This gives the protein CASSFGQGEYEQYF.

This clone was picked up a small number of times. The gene calls are TRBV30 and TRBJ1-1; D possibly corresponds to TRBD1 (5 bases). Trimming took off 3 bases at V and 10 bases at J, with 12 bases between the two ends. The germline V gene encodes CDR1 GTSNPN and CDR2 SVGIG (reference sequence). The CDR3 sequence is 11 residues long. CDR3 nucleotides: TGTGCCTGGAGGCGGGGCTTAGGAGCTTTCTTT. Protein product: CAWRRGLGAFF.

The rearrangement uses TRBV5-6 and TRBJ1-2, with D perhaps TRBD1 (5 bases). Germline assignment: CDR1 SGHDT and CDR2 YYEEEE. The V end lost 0 bases, the J end lost 10 bases, and 10 bases lay between the germline ends. This CDR3 has 12 amino acids. This CDR3 is CASSLEDTYYTF. For the CDR3, the DNA is TGTGCCAGCAGCTTGGAGGACACCTACTACACCTTC.

The DNA of the CDR3 is TGTGCCACCAGCAGTACAGGACGCACAGATACGCAGTATTTT. This sequence encodes CATSSTGRTDTQYF. The rearrangement uses TRBV15 and TRBJ2-3, with D perhaps TRBD1 (5 bases). This CDR3 spans 14 amino acids. Deletions cut 3 bases from V and 1 base from J, with 8 bases between. The germline gives CDR1 LNHNV, CDR2 YYDKDF (reference sequence).

This chain uses TRBV18 with TRBJ2-7; D perhaps matches TRBD2 (6 bases). The germline V and J ends were trimmed by 9 bases and 0 bases, with 15 bases remaining between them. The length of the CDR3 is 14 residues. Germline V gene data show CDR1 as KGHSH and CDR2 as LQKENI. CDR3 amino acids: CASKRAALSYEQYF. Here the CDR3 DNA reads TGTGCCAGTAAGCGGGCAGCGCTCTCCTACGAGCAGTACTTC.

This clone was counted only a few times. The chain uses TRBV28 and TRBJ1-2, with 10 bases identical to TRBD1. The CDR3 is made up of 14 amino acids. V lost 5 bases and J lost 8; bases outside the gene matches: 8. CDR1 is MDHEN and CDR2 is SYDVKM in the germline V gene. CDR3 region: CASSPGQGVVGYTF. The CDR3 coding sequence is TGTGCCAGCAGTCCCGGACAGGGGGTAGTAGGCTACACCTTC.

The sample holds a few counts of this clone. This chain uses TRBV2 with TRBJ2-2; possible D gene TRBD2, 5 bases. CDR1 is SNHLY, CDR2 FYNNEI, per germline. The CDR3 loop spans 14 amino acids. The V end was cut by 3 bases, the J end by 5 bases, with 10 bases between. As DNA, the CDR3 is TGTGCCAGCAGTGACACGGGCGGGACCGGGGAGCTGTTTTTT. Protein: CASSDTGGTGELFF.

This clone was counted a few times. The rearrangement uses TRBV5-1 and TRBJ1-2, with TRBD1 identical over 7 bases. V dropped 4 bases and J dropped 4; count of bases not matched to a gene: 10. Germline V gene sequence: CDR1 SGHRS, CDR2 YFSETQ. The CDR3 totals 15 residues. CDR3 nucleotides: TGCGCCAGCAGCCCGGGGATGGGACAGATCTATGGCTACACCTTC. Protein: CASSPGMGQIYGYTF.

This clone was observed a few times. The CDR3 sequence: CAYGLLLPYGYTF. The CDR3 DNA sequence: TGTGCCTATGGACTGCTGTTACCCTATGGCTACACCTTC. This chain links TRBV30 with TRBJ1-2; D unresolved. The CDR3 runs to 13 residues. The germline V gene has CDR1 GTSNPN and CDR2 SVGIG (reference sequence). V lost 7 bases, J lost 4 bases, and 16 bases lay in between.